This record covers a single T cell receptor (beta chain). Antigen specificity is unknown. This CDR3 contains 16 residues. Between the trimmed V and J ends, which lost 0 bases and 5 bases, there was a span of 13 bases. Germline CDR1 MNHNS, CDR2 SASEGT. These data belong to a study of neoadjuvant anti-PD-1 for oral cavity cancer. Looking at the study overall: Nivolumab at 3 mg/kg was mostly given biweekly, three to four doses, pre-surgery. Non-progressing patients received a fourth nivolumab dose near day 43, then surgery on days 50-56.

Method: immunoSEQ multiplex PCR; TCRdb's copy keeps in-frame clones and lacks some. The table records 10,000 to 15,000 clones, around two thirds of them present only once. Findings of the study overall: Pretreatment Treg/Th17 ratio correlated inversely with post-treatment tumor clonality.

Here the sequenced sample was PBMCs, taken before nivolumab (anti-PD-1) treatment. This chain links TRBV6-1 with TRBJ1-4; the D gene is possibly TRBD1 (6 bases). The TCR sequence derives from a person aged 40 to 85 with oral cavity squamous cell carcinoma. CDR3 sequence reads: CASSEALEGENEKLFF. CDR3 bases: TGTGCCAGCAGTGAAGCGCTCGAGGGGGAGAATGAAAAACTGTTTTTT.